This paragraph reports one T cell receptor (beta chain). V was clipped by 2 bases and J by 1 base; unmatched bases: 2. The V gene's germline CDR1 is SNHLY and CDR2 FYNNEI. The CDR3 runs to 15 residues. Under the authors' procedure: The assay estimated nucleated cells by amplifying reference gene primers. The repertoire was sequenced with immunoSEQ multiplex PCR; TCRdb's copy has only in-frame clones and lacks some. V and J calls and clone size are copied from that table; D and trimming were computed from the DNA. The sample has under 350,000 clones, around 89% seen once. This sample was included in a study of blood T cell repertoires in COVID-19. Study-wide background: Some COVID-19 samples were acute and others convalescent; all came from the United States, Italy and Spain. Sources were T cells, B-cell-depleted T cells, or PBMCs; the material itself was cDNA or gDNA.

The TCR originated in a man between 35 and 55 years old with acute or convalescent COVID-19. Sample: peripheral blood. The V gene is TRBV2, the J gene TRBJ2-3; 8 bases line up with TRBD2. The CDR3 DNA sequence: TGTGCCAGCAGTGAATGGCGGGGGGGCACAGATACGCAGTATTTT. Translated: CASSEWRGGTDTQYF.